Sequencing of this T cell receptor beta chain was carried out in a study of CD8+ T cells in alopecia areata. Study outcomes and limitations: Throughout tofacitinib, many expanded lesional clones continued to persist in scalp and blood. Normal scalp showed lower clonality than lesional scalp, especially alopecia totalis/universalis.

The CDR3 spans 15 residues. After isolation, RNA underwent reverse transcription to generate cDNA as the sequencing template. Here immunoSEQ multiplex PCR was the method, and the copy in TCRdb shows in-frame clones only, minus some. The table includes some 100,000 clones, 55% to 75% detected once. This clone was seen a few times. Its matching antigen is unknown. The treatment: oral pan-JAK inhibitor, 5-10 mg twice daily. The sequenced sample was CD8+ T cells sorted from blood, obtained at approximately week 61, from a patient treated with tofacitinib. This TCR was recovered from a human donor with alopecia areata. The J gene is TRBJ1-5, the V gene TRBV21-1; the table's D call TRBD1 went unverified against the DNA. TRBV21-1 is described as a pseudogene. CDR3 protein: CASSKTAVPWWPQHF. CDR3 in DNA: TGTGCCAGCAGCAAAACCGCAGTTCCTTGGTGGCCCCAGCATTTT.